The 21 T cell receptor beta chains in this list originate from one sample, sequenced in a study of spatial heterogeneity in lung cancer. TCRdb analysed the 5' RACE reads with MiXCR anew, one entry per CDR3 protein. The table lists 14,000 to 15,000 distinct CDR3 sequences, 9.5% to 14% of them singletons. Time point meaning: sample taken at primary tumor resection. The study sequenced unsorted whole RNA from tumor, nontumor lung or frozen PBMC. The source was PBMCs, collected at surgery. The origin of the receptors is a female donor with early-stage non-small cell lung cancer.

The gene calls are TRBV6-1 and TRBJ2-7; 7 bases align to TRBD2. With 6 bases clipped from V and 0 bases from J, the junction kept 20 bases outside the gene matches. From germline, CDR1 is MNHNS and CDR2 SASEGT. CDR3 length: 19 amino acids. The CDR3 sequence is CASRGSSAGRGQSSYEQYF. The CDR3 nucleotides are TGTGCCAGCAGGGGAAGTTCAGCTGGGAGGGGCCAGAGCTCCTACGAGCAGTACTTC.

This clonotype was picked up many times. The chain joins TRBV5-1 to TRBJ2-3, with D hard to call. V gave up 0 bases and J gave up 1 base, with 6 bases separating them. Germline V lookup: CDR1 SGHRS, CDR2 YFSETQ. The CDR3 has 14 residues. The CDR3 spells CASSLAGGTDTQYF. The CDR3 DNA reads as TGCGCCAGCAGCTTGGCCGGTGGCACAGATACGCAGTATTTT.

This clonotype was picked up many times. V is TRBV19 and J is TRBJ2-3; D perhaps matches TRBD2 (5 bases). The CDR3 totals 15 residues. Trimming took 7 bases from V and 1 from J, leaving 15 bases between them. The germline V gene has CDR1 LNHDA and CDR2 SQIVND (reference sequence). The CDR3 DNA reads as TGTGCCAGTAAGGGTTGGGAGTGGGGCACAGATACGCAGTATTTT. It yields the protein CASKGWEWGTDTQYF.

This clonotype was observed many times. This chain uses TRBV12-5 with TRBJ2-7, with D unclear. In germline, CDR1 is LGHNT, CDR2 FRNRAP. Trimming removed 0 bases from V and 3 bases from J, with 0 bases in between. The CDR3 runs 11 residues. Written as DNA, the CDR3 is TGTGCTAGTGGTTTGGTCTACGAGCAGTACTTC. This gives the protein CASGLVYEQYF.

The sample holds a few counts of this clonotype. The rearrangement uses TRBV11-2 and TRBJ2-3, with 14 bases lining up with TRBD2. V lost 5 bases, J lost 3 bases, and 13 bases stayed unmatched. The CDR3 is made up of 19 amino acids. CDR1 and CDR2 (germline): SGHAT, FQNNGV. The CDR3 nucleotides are TGTGCCAGCAGCACGGGACTAGCGGGGGTGTCTCAAATTACAGATACGCAGTATTTT. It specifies CASSTGLAGVSQITDTQYF.

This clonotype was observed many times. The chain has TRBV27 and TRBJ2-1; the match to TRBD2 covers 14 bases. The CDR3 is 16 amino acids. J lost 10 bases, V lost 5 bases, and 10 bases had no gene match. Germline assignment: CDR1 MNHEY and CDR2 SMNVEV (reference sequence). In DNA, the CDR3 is TGTGCCAGCAGTGCCCACGGGACTAGCGGGGGTGGCGAGCAGTTCTTC. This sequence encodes CASSAHGTSGGGEQFF.

CDR3 amino acids: CASSLKGQGDEQFF. The CDR3 nucleotides read TGTGCCAGCAGCTTAAAAGGACAGGGCGATGAGCAGTTCTTC. The rearrangement joins TRBV11-2 to TRBJ2-1; TRBD1 matches 8 bases. J gave up 8 bases and V 2 bases, and 5 bases lay outside the gene matches. Germline loops: CDR1 SGHAT, CDR2 FQNNGV. The length of the CDR3 is 14 residues.

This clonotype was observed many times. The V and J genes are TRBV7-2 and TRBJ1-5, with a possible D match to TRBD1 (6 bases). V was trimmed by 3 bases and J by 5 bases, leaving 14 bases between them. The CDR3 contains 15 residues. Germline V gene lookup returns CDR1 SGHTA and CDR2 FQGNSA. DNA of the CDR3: TGTGCCAGCAGCTTCCTGGACAGCCCATATCAGCCCCAGCATTTT. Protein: CASSFLDSPYQPQHF.

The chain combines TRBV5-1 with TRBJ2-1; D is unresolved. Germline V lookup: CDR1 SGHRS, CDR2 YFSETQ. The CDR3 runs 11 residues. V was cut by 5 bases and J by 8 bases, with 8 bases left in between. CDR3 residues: CASSVRDEQFF. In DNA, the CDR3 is TGCGCCAGCAGTGTACGAGATGAGCAGTTCTTC.

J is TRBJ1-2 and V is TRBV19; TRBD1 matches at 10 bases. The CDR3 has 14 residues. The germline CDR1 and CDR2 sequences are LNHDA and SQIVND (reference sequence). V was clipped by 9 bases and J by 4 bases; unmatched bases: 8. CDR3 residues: CASLGTGDSYGYTF. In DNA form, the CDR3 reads TGTGCCAGCCTTGGGACAGGGGATTCCTATGGCTACACCTTC.

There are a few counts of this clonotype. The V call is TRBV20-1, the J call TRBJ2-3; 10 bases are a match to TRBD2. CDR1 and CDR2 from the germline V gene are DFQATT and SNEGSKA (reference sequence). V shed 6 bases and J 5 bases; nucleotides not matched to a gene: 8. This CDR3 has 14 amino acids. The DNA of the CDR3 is TGCAGTGCCCAAAAGTTAGCGGGAGGAGATACGCAGTATTTT. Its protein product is CSAQKLAGGDTQYF.

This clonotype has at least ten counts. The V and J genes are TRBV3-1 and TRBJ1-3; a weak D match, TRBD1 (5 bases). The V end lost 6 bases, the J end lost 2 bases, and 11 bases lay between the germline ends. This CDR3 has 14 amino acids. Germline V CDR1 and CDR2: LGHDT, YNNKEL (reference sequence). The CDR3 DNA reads TGTGCCAGCAGACCCGAAGGGGCTGGAAACACCATATATTTT. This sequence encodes CASRPEGAGNTIYF.

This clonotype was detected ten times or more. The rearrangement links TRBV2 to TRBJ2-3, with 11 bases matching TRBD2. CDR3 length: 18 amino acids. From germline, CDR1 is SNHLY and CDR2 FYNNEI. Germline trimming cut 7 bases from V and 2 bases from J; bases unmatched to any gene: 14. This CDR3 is CASNRGGLAGGFTDTQYF. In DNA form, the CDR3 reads TGTGCCAGCAACCGCGGAGGGCTAGCGGGGGGATTCACAGATACGCAGTATTTT.

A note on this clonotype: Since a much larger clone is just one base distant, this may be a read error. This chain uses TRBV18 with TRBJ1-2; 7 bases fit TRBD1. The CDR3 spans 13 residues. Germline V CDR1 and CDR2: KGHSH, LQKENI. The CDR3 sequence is CVSSPVDRNGYTF. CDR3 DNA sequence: TGTGTCAGCTCACCTGTGGACAGGAACGGCTACACCTTC.

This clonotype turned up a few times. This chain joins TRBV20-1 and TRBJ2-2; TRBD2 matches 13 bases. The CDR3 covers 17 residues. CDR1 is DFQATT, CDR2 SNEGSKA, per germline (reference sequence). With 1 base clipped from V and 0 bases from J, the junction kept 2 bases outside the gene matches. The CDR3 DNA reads TGCAGTGCTAGAGGGACTAGCGGGGGATCGAACACCGGGGAGCTGTTTTTT. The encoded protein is CSARGTSGGSNTGELFF.

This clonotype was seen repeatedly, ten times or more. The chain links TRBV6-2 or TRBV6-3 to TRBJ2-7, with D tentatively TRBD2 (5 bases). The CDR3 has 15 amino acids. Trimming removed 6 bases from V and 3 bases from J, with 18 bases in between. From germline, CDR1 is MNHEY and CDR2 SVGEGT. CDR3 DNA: TGTGCCAGCAGCATGGAGAGGGTTACGGTCTACGAGCAGTACTTC. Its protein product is CASSMERVTVYEQYF.

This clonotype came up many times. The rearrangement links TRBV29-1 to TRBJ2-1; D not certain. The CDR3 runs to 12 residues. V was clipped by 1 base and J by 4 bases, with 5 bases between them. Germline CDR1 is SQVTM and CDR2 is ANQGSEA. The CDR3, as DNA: TGCAGCGTTGAAGGGGGTTACAATGAGCAGTTCTTC. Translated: CSVEGGYNEQFF.

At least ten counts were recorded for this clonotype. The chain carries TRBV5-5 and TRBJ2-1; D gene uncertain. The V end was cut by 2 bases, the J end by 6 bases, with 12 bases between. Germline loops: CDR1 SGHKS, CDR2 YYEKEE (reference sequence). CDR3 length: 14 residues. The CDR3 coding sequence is TGTGCCAGCAGCTTAACCACTACCCCCAATGAGCAGTTCTTC. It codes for CASSLTTTPNEQFF.

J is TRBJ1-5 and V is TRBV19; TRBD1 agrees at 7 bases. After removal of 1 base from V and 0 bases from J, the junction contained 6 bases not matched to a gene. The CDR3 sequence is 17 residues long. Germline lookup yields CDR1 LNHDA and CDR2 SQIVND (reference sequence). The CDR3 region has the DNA TGTGCCAGTAGTATAGCCGGACAGGTTTATAGCAATCAGCCCCAGCATTTT. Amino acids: CASSIAGQVYSNQPQHF.

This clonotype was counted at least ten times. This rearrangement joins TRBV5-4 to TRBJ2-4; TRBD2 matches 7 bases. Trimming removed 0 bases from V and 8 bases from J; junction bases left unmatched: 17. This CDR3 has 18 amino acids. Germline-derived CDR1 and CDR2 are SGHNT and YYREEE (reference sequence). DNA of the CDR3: TGTGCCAGCAGCTTGGCCACTGGGCAGGGTGAGGGGAGGGACATTCAGTACTTC. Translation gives CASSLATGQGEGRDIQYF. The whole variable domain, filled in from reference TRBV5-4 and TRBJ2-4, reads ETGVTQSPTHLIKTRGQQVTLRCSSQSGHNTVSWYQQALGQGPQFIFQYYREEENGRGNFPPRFSGLQFPNYSSELNVNALELDDSALYLCASSLATGQGEGRDIQYFGAGTRLSVL.

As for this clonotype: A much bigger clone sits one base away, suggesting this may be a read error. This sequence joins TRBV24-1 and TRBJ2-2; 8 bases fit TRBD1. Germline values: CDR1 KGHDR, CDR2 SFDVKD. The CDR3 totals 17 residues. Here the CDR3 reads CATSDTAGTGPAGEMFF. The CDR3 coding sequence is TGTGCCACCAGTGATACCGCCGGGACAGGTCCCGCCGGGGAGATGTTTTTT.